This T cell receptor beta chain came from a study of blood T cell repertoires in COVID-19. Assay: immunoSEQ multiplex PCR; the TCRdb copy retains only in-frame clones and omits some. The table has approximately 50,000 clones, approximately 80% seen once. Per germline, CDR1 ENHRY and CDR2 SYGVKD. V was pared by 6 bases and J by 3 bases, with 8 bases of the junction left unmatched. This CDR3 spans 17 amino acids. This receptor was identified in a man between 65 and 85 years old with active or convalescent COVID-19. The sample was peripheral blood. This chain links TRBV10-3 with TRBJ2-2, with 12 positions matching TRBD1. This chain's CDR3 is CAIRAGTGGADTGELFF. The CDR3 DNA sequence: TGTGCCATCAGGGCTGGGACAGGGGGCGCGGACACCGGGGAGCTGTTTTTT.